A selection of T cell receptor beta chains follows, all from one sample in a study of T cells after yellow fever vaccination. TCRdb analysed the 5' RACE reads with MiXCR anew, one entry per CDR3 protein. Altogether nearly 550,000 distinct CDR3 sequences are present, 15% to 20% being singletons, with the ten largest covering roughly an eighth. Sequencing used PBMCs, obtained 15 days after the yellow fever booster vaccination. The origin of the receptors is a man aged 25 to 40 who received the YFV17D yellow fever vaccine. Each CDR3 is given with its conserved first and last residue. D genes are given only for firm matches. Not every row has a clone size; where given, it reads once, few, many or a size class.

j_call: TRBJ1-5; d_call: -; v_call: TRBV5-6; clone_size: -; cdr3_aa: CASSLLFGGDSNQPQHF; cdr3_nt: TGTGCCAGCAGCTTGTTGTTCGGGGGCGATAGCAATCAGCCCCAGCATTTT
j_call: TRBJ2-5; d_call: -; v_call: TRBV6-2/TRBV6-3; clone_size: -; cdr3_aa: CASSIGRTQYF; cdr3_nt: TGTGCCAGCAGCATCGGTAGGACCCAGTACTTC
j_call: TRBJ2-4; d_call: -; v_call: TRBV5-1; clone_size: few; cdr3_aa: CASSLEPTNDKNIQYF; cdr3_nt: TGCGCCAGCAGCTTGGAGCCGACAAACGACAAAAACATTCAGTACTTC
j_call: TRBJ2-7; d_call: -; v_call: TRBV4-3; clone_size: few; cdr3_aa: CASSQGTVYLREQYF; cdr3_nt: TGCGCCAGCAGCCAAGGGACAGTCTACCTCCGTGAGCAGTACTTC
j_call: TRBJ2-1; d_call: TRBD1; v_call: TRBV5-4; clone_size: few; cdr3_aa: CASSLEGQGAREQFF; cdr3_nt: TGTGCCAGCAGCTTAGAGGGACAGGGGGCGCGTGAGCAGTTCTTC
j_call: TRBJ2-7; d_call: TRBD2; v_call: TRBV20-1; clone_size: -; cdr3_aa: CSARDRTSGSISSYEQYF; cdr3_nt: TGCAGTGCTAGAGATAGGACTAGCGGGAGTATATCCTCCTACGAGCAGTACTTC
j_call: TRBJ2-5; d_call: -; v_call: TRBV5-1; clone_size: -; cdr3_aa: CASSLEAGIRETQYF; cdr3_nt: TGCGCCAGCAGCTTGGAGGCAGGTATTAGAGAGACCCAGTACTTC
j_call: TRBJ2-5; d_call: -; v_call: TRBV11-2; clone_size: -; cdr3_aa: CASSLVQNQETQYF; cdr3_nt: TGTGCCAGCAGCTTAGTCCAAAACCAAGAGACCCAGTACTTC
j_call: TRBJ1-2; d_call: -; v_call: TRBV7-9; clone_size: -; cdr3_aa: CASSLARGGPDYGYTF; cdr3_nt: TGTGCCAGCAGCTTAGCGCGCGGGGGTCCTGACTATGGCTACACCTTC
j_call: TRBJ1-3; d_call: TRBD1; v_call: TRBV15; clone_size: few; cdr3_aa: CATSRSDRGFNTIYF; cdr3_nt: TGTGCCACCAGCAGGTCGGACAGGGGGTTCAACACCATATATTTT
j_call: TRBJ2-3; d_call: -; v_call: TRBV7-8; clone_size: -; cdr3_aa: CASSLVLGSVAVTDTQYF; cdr3_nt: TGTGCCAGCAGCTTAGTTCTAGGGTCCGTGGCAGTCACGGATACGCAGTATTTT
j_call: TRBJ2-5; d_call: TRBD2; v_call: TRBV7-9; clone_size: few; cdr3_aa: CASSPSGSSTETQYF; cdr3_nt: TGTGCCAGCAGCCCCAGCGGGAGTAGTACGGAGACCCAGTACTTC
j_call: TRBJ2-4; d_call: TRBD2; v_call: TRBV19; clone_size: -; cdr3_aa: CASSNQRELNIQYF; cdr3_nt: TGTGCCAGTAGTAACCAGCGGGAGTTAAACATTCAGTACTTC
j_call: TRBJ2-7; d_call: -; v_call: TRBV4-3; clone_size: once; cdr3_aa: CASSRGAFGGEQYF; cdr3_nt: TGCGCCAGCAGCCGAGGTGCGTTCGGGGGCGAGCAGTACTTC
j_call: TRBJ2-7; d_call: TRBD2; v_call: TRBV7-2; clone_size: -; cdr3_aa: CASGDSGRFYEQYF; cdr3_nt: TGTGCCAGCGGTGATAGCGGGAGGTTTTACGAGCAGTACTTC
j_call: TRBJ2-1; d_call: TRBD2; v_call: TRBV11-2; clone_size: -; cdr3_aa: CASKLLAGIYNEQFF; cdr3_nt: TGTGCCAGCAAACTGCTAGCGGGAATCTACAATGAGCAGTTCTTC
j_call: TRBJ2-1; d_call: TRBD1; v_call: TRBV12-3/TRBV12-4; clone_size: few; cdr3_aa: CASSLGQGISNEQFF; cdr3_nt: TGTGCCAGCAGTCTGGGACAGGGAATTAGCAATGAGCAGTTCTTC
j_call: TRBJ2-7; d_call: -; v_call: TRBV20-1; clone_size: few; cdr3_aa: CSARRAGTREQYF; cdr3_nt: TGCAGTGCTAGGCGAGCGGGCACCAGGGAGCAGTACTTC
j_call: TRBJ1-5; d_call: -; v_call: TRBV24-1; clone_size: few; cdr3_aa: CATSGGGSQPQHF; cdr3_nt: TGTGCCACCAGTGGGGGAGGGAGTCAGCCCCAGCATTTT
j_call: TRBJ1-2; d_call: -; v_call: TRBV5-6; clone_size: few; cdr3_aa: CASSLGFSGGYTF; cdr3_nt: TGTGCCAGCAGCTTGGGATTCAGCGGTGGCTACACCTTC
j_call: TRBJ1-6; d_call: -; v_call: TRBV5-1; clone_size: few; cdr3_aa: CASSLLGTSDSPLHF; cdr3_nt: TGCGCCAGCAGCTTGTTAGGGACATCCGATTCACCCCTCCACTTT
j_call: TRBJ2-7; d_call: -; v_call: TRBV29-1; clone_size: -; cdr3_aa: CSVGQARGEQYF; cdr3_nt: TGCAGCGTTGGGCAGGCTCGGGGTGAGCAGTACTTC
j_call: TRBJ1-3; d_call: -; v_call: TRBV2; clone_size: -; cdr3_aa: CASSEFETSGNTIYF; cdr3_nt: TGTGCCAGCAGTGAGTTCGAGACCTCTGGAAACACCATATATTTT
j_call: TRBJ2-3; d_call: -; v_call: TRBV15; clone_size: -; cdr3_aa: CATSRASTDTQYF; cdr3_nt: TGTGCCACCAGCAGAGCCAGCACAGATACGCAGTATTTT
j_call: TRBJ2-5; d_call: TRBD1; v_call: TRBV7-2; clone_size: few; cdr3_aa: CASSPWTGGAIGGTQYF; cdr3_nt: TGTGCCAGCAGCCCCTGGACAGGGGGCGCAATAGGAGGGACCCAGTACTTC
j_call: TRBJ2-1; d_call: TRBD2; v_call: TRBV12-3/TRBV12-4; clone_size: -; cdr3_aa: CASGRGTSVYNEQFF; cdr3_nt: TGTGCCAGCGGTAGGGGGACTAGCGTGTACAATGAGCAGTTCTTC
j_call: TRBJ2-7; d_call: -; v_call: TRBV3-1; clone_size: -; cdr3_aa: CASSHSRTVLYEQYF; cdr3_nt: TGTGCCAGCAGTCACTCAAGGACAGTGCTGTACGAGCAGTACTTC
j_call: TRBJ2-7; d_call: TRBD2; v_call: TRBV7-2; clone_size: -; cdr3_aa: CASSLGAGVPYEQYF; cdr3_nt: TGTGCCAGCAGCTTAGGGGCGGGGGTTCCCTACGAGCAGTACTTC
j_call: TRBJ2-4; d_call: -; v_call: TRBV27; clone_size: few; cdr3_aa: CASSFGNGAKNIQYF; cdr3_nt: TGTGCCAGCAGTTTCGGGAACGGGGCCAAAAACATTCAGTACTTC
j_call: TRBJ2-5; d_call: TRBD1; v_call: TRBV5-1; clone_size: many; cdr3_aa: CASSMGQQETQYF; cdr3_nt: TGCGCCAGCAGCATGGGACAGCAAGAGACCCAGTACTTC
j_call: TRBJ2-4; d_call: -; v_call: TRBV6-2/TRBV6-3; clone_size: -; cdr3_aa: CASSYPRVNIQYF; cdr3_nt: TGTGCCAGCAGTTACCCTAGGGTAAACATTCAGTACTTC
j_call: TRBJ2-7; d_call: -; v_call: TRBV29-1; clone_size: -; cdr3_aa: CSVAHRDHGDRGEQYF; cdr3_nt: TGCAGCGTGGCCCACCGGGACCACGGGGACCGGGGCGAGCAGTACTTC
j_call: TRBJ2-1; d_call: TRBD2; v_call: TRBV6-2/TRBV6-3; clone_size: -; cdr3_aa: CASRGGDTPYNEQFF; cdr3_nt: TGTGCCTCCCGGGGGGGGGACACACCCTACAATGAGCAGTTCTTC